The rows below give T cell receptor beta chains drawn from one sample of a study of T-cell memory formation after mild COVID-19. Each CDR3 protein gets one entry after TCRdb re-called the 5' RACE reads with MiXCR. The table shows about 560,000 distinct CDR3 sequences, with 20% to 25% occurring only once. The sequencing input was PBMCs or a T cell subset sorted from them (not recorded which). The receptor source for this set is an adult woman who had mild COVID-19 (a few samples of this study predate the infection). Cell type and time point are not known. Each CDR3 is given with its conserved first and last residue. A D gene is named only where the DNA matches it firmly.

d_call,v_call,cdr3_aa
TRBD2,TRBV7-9,CASSELAGGGEETQYF
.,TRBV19,CASSLASSSYNEQFF
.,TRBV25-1,CASSGRDPQSGSYEQYF
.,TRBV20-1,CSAREMPTGYTGELFF
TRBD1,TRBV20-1,CSAPGQGNQPQHF
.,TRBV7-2,CASSGPLGSTDTQYF
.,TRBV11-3,CASSFEGAGELFF
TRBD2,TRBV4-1,CASRGLAGGPNEQFF
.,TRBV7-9,CASSFKGNTGELFF
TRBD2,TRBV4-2,CASSQVGGGAGETQYF
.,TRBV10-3,CAISVPSDPGRNEQFF